The next 27 T cell receptor beta chains were all read from a single sample in a study of cytomegalovirus exposure and HLA in healthy donors. Libraries were prepared by immunoSEQ multiplex PCR; TCRdb keeps only in-frame clonotypes and omits some of them. The sample has fewer than 250,000 clones, over 65% seen once. Sample: PBMCs. Source of these receptors: a woman younger than 35 in good health and CMV-seronegative.

The chain couples TRBV7-2 to TRBJ1-2; D ambiguous. Germline CDR1 SGHTA, CDR2 FQGNSA. This CDR3 comprises 13 residues. V gave up 4 bases and J gave up 5 bases, with 11 bases separating them. The CDR3 loop is CASSYSAGYGYTF. CDR3 nucleotide sequence: TGTGCCAGCAGCTACTCCGCGGGTTATGGCTACACCTTC.

This clone turned up a few times. This rearrangement joins TRBV18 to TRBJ1-5; TRBD1 matches at 8 bases. This CDR3 is 14 amino acids long. The ends lost 3 bases at V and 6 bases at J; junction bases unmatched: 4. CDR1 and CDR2 (germline): KGHSH, LQKENI. DNA of the CDR3: TGTGCCAGCTCACCGACACAGGGGGGTCAGCCCCAGCATTTT. Its protein product is CASSPTQGGQPQHF.

This chain uses TRBV27 with TRBJ1-4; D might be TRBD1 (5 bases). This CDR3 region has 14 residues. Trimming removed 2 bases at V and 6 bases at J, with 10 bases between. Germline CDR1 reads MNHEY; CDR2 reads SMNVEV (reference sequence). DNA for the CDR3: TGTGCCAGCAGTTTAGAAGGGGACTATGAAAAACTGTTTTTT. This codes for CASSLEGDYEKLFF.

The genes are TRBV6-5 and TRBJ1-1, with TRBD1 matching 8 bases. CDR1 and CDR2 from the germline V gene are MNHEY and SVGAGI. This CDR3 region has 15 residues. J lost 0 bases, V lost 5 bases, and 5 bases had no gene match. CDR3 sequence: CASSPRTGMNTEAFF. The DNA of the CDR3 is TGTGCCAGCAGTCCCCGGACAGGGATGAACACTGAAGCTTTCTTT.

V is TRBV6-5 and J is TRBJ2-3, with a possible D match to TRBD1 (5 bases). V lost 6 bases to trimming and J lost 4 bases, with 8 bases between them. CDR1 and CDR2 from the germline V gene are MNHEY and SVGAGI. CDR3 length: 12 amino acids. The CDR3 nucleotides are TGTGCCAGCAGCTTGACAGCAGATACGCAGTATTTT. This gives the protein CASSLTADTQYF.

V is TRBV30 and J is TRBJ1-5, with a tentative D call TRBD1 (5 bases). The germline CDR1 and CDR2 sequences are GTSNPN and SVGIG (reference sequence). V lost 3 bases to trimming and J lost 5 bases, with 17 bases between them. The CDR3 has 15 residues. CDR3 in amino acids: CAWRRSGAADQPQHF. The CDR3 nucleotides are TGTGCCTGGAGGCGATCCGGGGCAGCTGATCAGCCCCAGCATTTT.

This clone was seen once. The chain couples TRBV5-1 to TRBJ2-5, with D maybe TRBD2 (6 bases). Per the germline V gene, CDR1 is SGHRS and CDR2 is YFSETQ. The V end was cut by 0 bases, the J end by 4 bases, with 13 bases between. CDR3 length: 15 residues. CDR3: CASSLAGGVGETQYF. In DNA, the CDR3 is TGCGCCAGCAGCTTGGCTGGCGGGGTCGGAGAGACCCAGTACTTC.

The chain recombines TRBV5-1 with TRBJ2-7; 7 bases are a match to TRBD2. CDR3 length: 13 amino acids. J lost 5 bases, V lost 2 bases, and 4 bases had no gene match. CDR1 SGHRS and CDR2 YFSETQ come from the germline V gene. CDR3 nucleotides: TGCGCCAGCAGCTTCGGACTAGTAAACGAGCAGTACTTC. Its protein product is CASSFGLVNEQYF.

This clone was seen a few times. The chain is built from TRBV5-1 and TRBJ1-2; D not certain. Between the trimmed V and J ends, which lost 4 bases and 7 bases, there was a span of 17 bases. This CDR3 region has 14 residues. Germline V gene sequence: CDR1 SGHRS, CDR2 YFSETQ. The CDR3: CASSRPLEGGGYTF. The CDR3 coding sequence is TGCGCCAGCAGCCGGCCATTGGAGGGCGGTGGCTACACCTTC.

About this clone itself: In the same sample, other DNA sequences code for this CDR3. CDR3: CSARGGYGYTF. DNA of the CDR3: TGCAGTGCTAGAGGGGGGTATGGCTACACCTTC. This rearrangement joins TRBV20-1 to TRBJ1-2, with D possibly matching TRBD1 (5 bases). Germline CDR1 and CDR2: DFQATT and SNEGSKA (reference sequence). The CDR3 is 11 amino acids. V was shortened by 1 base and J by 5 bases, with 5 bases between the two germline ends.

The CDR3 nucleotides read TGTGCCAGCAGCTTAGCCCCGGGACTAGCGTTAGTCAAAAACATTCAGTACTTC. Its translation is CASSLAPGLALVKNIQYF. The chain recombines TRBV7-2 with TRBJ2-4, with 10 bases lining up with TRBD2. J was trimmed by 3 bases and V by 0 bases; bases with no gene match: 8. The CDR3 totals 18 residues. Germline values: CDR1 SGHTA, CDR2 FQGNSA. The full variable domain, with the rest looked up from reference TRBV7-2 and TRBJ2-4, is GAGVSQSPSNKVTEKGKDVELRCDPISGHTALYWYRQSLGQGLEFLIYFQGNSAPDKSGLPSDRFSAERTGGSVSTLTIQRTQQEDSAVYLCASSLAPGLALVKNIQYFGAGTRLSVL.

The chain recombines TRBV9 with TRBJ2-7; the D gene is possibly TRBD2 (6 bases). The CDR3 covers 13 residues. V was clipped by 4 bases and J by 4 bases, with 12 bases between them. Per germline, CDR1 SGDLS and CDR2 YYNGEE. This chain's CDR3 is CASSRGMTYEQYF. The CDR3 DNA reads as TGTGCCAGCAGCCGGGGGATGACGTACGAGCAGTACTTC.

The CDR3 region is CASSIRITHLNYGYTF. The CDR3 DNA sequence: TGTGCCAGTAGTATCCGGATCACACACCTTAACTATGGCTACACCTTC. V gene TRBV19 combines with J gene TRBJ1-2; D remains unclear. With 3 bases removed from V and 1 base from J, the gap between germline ends came to 15 bases. Germline CDR1 and CDR2: LNHDA and SQIVND (reference sequence). The CDR3 sequence is 16 residues long.

J is TRBJ2-7 and V is TRBV11-2, with 7 nucleotides matching TRBD1. The CDR3 runs to 12 residues. The junction had 5 bases not matched to a gene; V was cut back by 6 bases and J by 6 bases. Looked up from germline, CDR1 is SGHAT and CDR2 is FQNNGV. For the CDR3, the DNA is TGTGCCAGCAGGCCAACAGGGGTCGAGCAGTACTTC. Encoded protein: CASRPTGVEQYF.

The chain has TRBV29-1 and TRBJ1-2, with D tentatively TRBD1 (5 bases). Germline V gene lookup returns CDR1 SQVTM and CDR2 ANQGSEA. Trimming stripped 1 base from V and 0 bases from J, with 9 bases between. This CDR3 is built from 14 residues. CDR3 protein: CSVEGRGTNYGYTF. DNA for the CDR3: TGCAGCGTTGAAGGTCGGGGGACTAACTATGGCTACACCTTC.

This chain connects TRBV10-3 to TRBJ2-1; D possibly corresponds to TRBD2 (6 bases). The CDR3 runs to 15 residues. In germline, CDR1 is ENHRY, CDR2 SYGVKD. V lost 4 bases and J lost 5, with 15 bases in between. CDR3 residues: CAISGSVAVDNEQFF. The DNA of the CDR3 is TGTGCCATCAGTGGGTCTGTAGCGGTGGACAATGAGCAGTTCTTC.

This clone was picked up one time. The chain is built from TRBV6-1 and TRBJ2-5; no clear D. This CDR3 is built from 12 residues. CDR1 is MNHNS and CDR2 is SASEGT in the germline V gene. V was clipped by 3 bases and J by 1 base, with 3 bases between them. Here the CDR3 reads CASSDGQETQYF. The CDR3 DNA is TGTGCCAGCAGTGACGGCCAAGAGACCCAGTACTTC.

V gene TRBV6-6 combines with J gene TRBJ2-7; weak D call: TRBD2 (5 bases). V was clipped by 0 bases and J by 6 bases, with 18 bases between them. The CDR3 consists of 16 residues. The germline CDR1 and CDR2 sequences are MNHNY and SVGAGI (reference sequence). The CDR3 is CASSYSWGTEGLEQYF. The CDR3 region has the DNA TGTGCCAGCAGTTACTCCTGGGGAACAGAGGGTCTCGAGCAGTACTTC.

The table lists this clone with a few counts. The chain joins TRBV6-1 to TRBJ1-1, with no clear D. The CDR3 has 11 residues. CDR1 is MNHNS and CDR2 is SASEGT in the germline V gene. V lost 7 bases to trimming and J lost 8 bases, with 11 bases between them. DNA for the CDR3: TGTGCCAGCATTTACACAGAGGAAGCTTTCTTT. This codes for CASIYTEEAFF.

The chain uses TRBV6-1 and TRBJ1-2; a weak D match, TRBD1 (5 bases). V was cut by 2 bases and J by 6 bases, with 10 bases left in between. The CDR3 runs to 13 residues. From germline, CDR1 is MNHNS and CDR2 SASEGT. DNA of the CDR3: TGTGCCAGCAGTGAAAGTGAAGGGGATGGCTACACCTTC. It translates to CASSESEGDGYTF.

V and J are TRBV27 and TRBJ2-2; possible D gene TRBD2, 5 bases. Between the trimmed V and J ends, which lost 5 bases and 5 bases, there was a span of 9 bases. The germline gives CDR1 MNHEY, CDR2 SMNVEV (reference sequence). The CDR3 loop spans 13 amino acids. CDR3 bases: TGTGCCAGCAGTATCGGGGTTACCGGGGAGCTGTTTTTT. Translating gives CASSIGVTGELFF.

This clone was recorded once. This chain links TRBV19 with TRBJ2-1; 9 positions match TRBD1. The CDR3 runs to 16 residues. J was trimmed by 8 bases and V by 5 bases; bases with no gene match: 13. Germline values: CDR1 LNHDA, CDR2 SQIVND (reference sequence). The DNA for the CDR3 is TGTGCCAGTAGTCCTCCGGGACAGGGAAATTTCGATGAGCAGTTCTTC. Its translation is CASSPPGQGNFDEQFF.

This clone has only one observation. J is TRBJ2-7 and V is TRBV25-1; TRBD1 is a possible D gene (5 bases). V lost 4 bases, J lost 3 bases, and 16 bases lay in between. This CDR3 is built from 15 residues. The germline V gene has CDR1 MGHDK and CDR2 SYGVNS. This CDR3 is CASSVPLQGVYEQYF. The DNA for the CDR3 is TGTGCCAGCAGTGTCCCCCTCCAAGGGGTCTACGAGCAGTACTTC.

This chain connects TRBV5-1 to TRBJ2-7; D is uncertain. CDR1 is SGHRS, CDR2 YFSETQ, per germline. The CDR3 loop spans 15 amino acids. V lost 2 bases to trimming and J lost 6 bases, with 18 bases between them. The CDR3 nucleotides are TGCGCCAGCAGCTTTAGTCCCGGGCGTCTCTCCGAGCAGTACTTC. It yields the protein CASSFSPGRLSEQYF.

This chain uses TRBV19 with TRBJ1-5; D ambiguous. This CDR3 has 14 residues. With 10 bases removed from V and 9 bases from J, the gap between germline ends came to 22 bases. The germline V gene encodes CDR1 LNHDA and CDR2 SQIVND (reference sequence). The CDR3 coding sequence is TGTGCCACCAAACCGGACGGAATGAGGGTGCCCCAGCATTTT. Its protein is CATKPDGMRVPQHF. Full variable domain (rest looked up from reference TRBV19 and TRBJ1-5): DGGITQSPKYLFRKEGQNVTLSCEQNLNHDAMYWYRQDPGQGLRLIYYSQIVNDFQKGDIAEGYSVSREKKESFPLTVTSAQKNPTAFYLCATKPDGMRVPQHFGDGTRLSIL.

The gene calls are TRBV30 and TRBJ2-1, with 8 bases matching TRBD2. The CDR3 is 15 residues long. CDR1 and CDR2 (germline): GTSNPN, SVGIG (reference sequence). Trimming removed 0 bases from V and 4 bases from J; junction bases left unmatched: 5. CDR3 coding DNA: TGTGCCTGGAGTGTGGCTAGCGGGCGATACAATGAGCAGTTCTTC. Protein: CAWSVASGRYNEQFF.

This clone was picked up one time. The CDR3 here is CASKTGTWSNQPQHF. CDR3 nucleotide sequence: TGTGCCAGCAAGACCGGGACTTGGAGCAATCAGCCCCAGCATTTT. The J gene is TRBJ1-5, the V gene TRBV28; weak D call: TRBD1 (5 bases). The CDR3 is 15 residues long. Germline lookup yields CDR1 MDHEN and CDR2 SYDVKM. Deletions cut 7 bases from V and 1 base from J, with 14 bases between.